The next 6 T cell receptor beta chains were all read from a single sample in a study of post-analysis software for immune sequencing data. Study-level results: The study found TRBV5-6, TRBV5-1 and TRBV20-1 among a handful of TRBV segments more frequent in patients than controls.

Unique molecular identifiers tagged the TCR beta cDNA libraries. Using its own MiXCR run on the PCR reads, TCRdb lists one record per CDR3 protein. The data show around 400,000 distinct CDR3 sequences, with 30% to 40% seen just once and 6.5% to 8% held by the top ten. These receptors have no identified antigens. The sequenced sample consisted of blood. Every receptor here comes from a girl aged 2-10 years with multiple sclerosis.

This chain links TRBV20-1 with TRBJ1-2, with D hard to call. The V gene lost 3 bases and the J gene lost 5 bases, with 13 bases spanning the gap. Germline V gene sequence: CDR1 DFQATT, CDR2 SNEGSKA (reference sequence). The CDR3 contains 13 residues. CDR3 DNA sequence: TGCAGTGCTAGGGACGGACGTGGGTATGGCTACACCTTC. It is translated as CSARDGRGYGYTF.

This clonotype has more than one count but fewer than ten. The rearrangement joins TRBV20-1 to TRBJ1-4, with 7 positions matching TRBD1. The CDR3 runs 14 residues. Germline CDR1 DFQATT, CDR2 SNEGSKA (reference sequence). J was trimmed by 7 bases and V by 2 bases; bases with no gene match: 7. Here the CDR3 reads CSARRGGGPEKLFF. CDR3 in DNA: TGCAGTGCTAGACGAGGGGGCGGGCCTGAAAAACTGTTTTTT.

The chain employs TRBV12-5 and TRBJ2-6, with D perhaps matching TRBD2 (5 bases). This CDR3 is 18 amino acids long. Germline CDR1 LGHNT, CDR2 FRNRAP. Trimming shortened V by 0 bases and J by 0 bases, and 12 bases separated the two germline ends. The CDR3 DNA reads as TGTGCTAGTGGTTTGGTTTATTCGGGGTTCTCTGGGGCCAACGTCCTGACTTTC. Protein: CASGLVYSGFSGANVLTF.

The chain combines TRBV5-5 with TRBJ2-5; perhaps TRBD1 as D (5 bases). Deletions cut 0 bases from V and 1 base from J, with 10 bases between. This CDR3 contains 15 residues. Looked up from germline, CDR1 is SGHKS and CDR2 is YYEKEE (reference sequence). CDR3 protein: CASSLVPDSQETQYF. The CDR3 coding sequence is TGTGCCAGCAGCTTGGTACCTGACAGCCAAGAGACCCAGTACTTC.

This clonotype appeared a few times. The chain joins TRBV15 to TRBJ2-3; 9 nucleotides line up with TRBD2. CDR3 length equals 16 residues. Germline trimming cut 2 bases from V and 2 bases from J; bases unmatched to any gene: 5. The germline V gene encodes CDR1 LNHNV and CDR2 YYDKDF (reference sequence). DNA for the CDR3: TGTGCCACCAGCAGATTTAGCGGGAGAGACACAGATACGCAGTATTTT. As protein: CATSRFSGRDTDTQYF.

This clonotype has ten or more counts. The chain employs TRBV7-9 and TRBJ2-5, with TRBD1 matching over 10 bases. J lost 5 bases, V lost 1 base, and 13 bases had no gene match. Per germline, CDR1 SEHNR and CDR2 FQNEAQ (reference sequence). The CDR3 totals 18 residues. The CDR3 here is CASSLGWGQGTPQETQYF. The DNA of the CDR3 is TGTGCCAGCAGCTTAGGTTGGGGACAGGGGACCCCCCAGGAGACCCAGTACTTC.